The 24 T cell receptor beta chains below all came from one sample that was sequenced in a study of T cell changes during pregnancy in multiple sclerosis. Profiling relied on immunoSEQ multiplex PCR, and the TCRdb table lists in-frame clones only, not all of them. The data contain 80,000 to 100,000 clones, 91% of them singletons. The sequencing here drew on peripheral blood, taken after pregnancy. The receptors derive from a female donor in good health, enrolled as a control in a pregnancy study.

The J gene is TRBJ1-1, the V gene TRBV10-3; 7 positions agree with TRBD1. The J segment lost 1 base and the V segment lost 4 bases, leaving 0 bases of the junction unmatched. Germline V CDR1 and CDR2: ENHRY, SYGVKD. This CDR3 comprises 13 residues. The CDR3 DNA sequence: TGTGCCATCAGTGCAGGGGGGAACACTGAAGCTTTCTTT. Translated: CAISAGGNTEAFF.

This clone appeared a single time. The genes are TRBV5-6 and TRBJ2-7; 7 bases align to TRBD1. V shed 5 bases and J 4 bases; nucleotides not matched to a gene: 9. Per the germline V gene, CDR1 is SGHDT and CDR2 is YYEEEE. This CDR3 spans 14 amino acids. This CDR3 reads CASRLRDRGYEQYF. Written as DNA, the CDR3 is TGTGCCAGCAGGCTGAGGGACAGAGGATACGAGCAGTACTTC.

J is TRBJ1-1 and V is TRBV28, with 8 bases identical to TRBD1. The germline V gene encodes CDR1 MDHEN and CDR2 SYDVKM. Unmatched junction bases numbered 7, after V lost 2 bases and J lost 5 bases. The CDR3 totals 15 residues. CDR3 amino acids: CASSLIAGGYTEAFF. The CDR3 bases are TGTGCCAGCAGTTTAATCGCAGGGGGCTATACTGAAGCTTTCTTT.

The V and J genes are TRBV19 and TRBJ2-4, with a possible D match to TRBD1 (6 bases). V lost 10 bases, J lost 7 bases, and 14 bases lay in between. The CDR3 covers 12 residues. The germline V gene encodes CDR1 LNHDA and CDR2 SQIVND (reference sequence). CDR3 nucleotides: TGTGCCACCGCGCAGGGGTTGAACATTCAGTACTTC. Its protein product is CATAQGLNIQYF.

The genes are TRBV7-3 and TRBJ1-6; D ambiguous. CDR1 is SGHTA, CDR2 FQGTGA, per germline. Between the trimmed V and J ends, which lost 2 bases and 9 bases, there was a span of 8 bases. There are 13 residues in the CDR3. CDR3 sequence: CASSLGSGSPLHF. CDR3 DNA: TGTGCCAGCAGCTTAGGCAGCGGTTCACCCCTCCACTTT.

V gene TRBV7-2 combines with J gene TRBJ2-1; 8 bases line up with TRBD2. CDR3 length: 16 amino acids. Germline V CDR1 and CDR2: SGHTA, FQGNSA. The V gene end was trimmed by 7 bases and the J gene end by 5 bases; junction bases not matched to a gene: 13. As DNA, the CDR3 is TGTGCCAGCATCCCCCCCGGGACTAGAGGCCACAATGAGCAGTTCTTC. Translation: CASIPPGTRGHNEQFF.

V usage is TRBV10-3 and J usage is TRBJ2-5; possible D gene TRBD2, 6 bases. With the DNA end fitting TRBJ2-7 better, the J assignment may be wrong. This CDR3 has 15 residues. Germline CDR1 reads ENHRY; CDR2 reads SYGVKD. CDR3 sequence reads: CAISVGDSTYYEQYF. In nucleotides, the CDR3 is TGTGCCATCAGTGTAGGGGACTCAACCTACTACGAGCAGTACTTC.

J is TRBJ2-7 and V is TRBV11-3, with TRBD1 as a possible D gene (5 bases). The CDR3 covers 16 residues. Germline V lookup: CDR1 SGHNT, CDR2 YENEEA. Trimming stripped 2 bases from V and 2 bases from J, with 16 bases between. Here the CDR3 reads CASSLYPPGIPYEQYF. As DNA, the CDR3 is TGTGCCAGCAGCTTATACCCCCCAGGGATACCCTACGAGCAGTACTTC.

This chain uses TRBV7-9 with TRBJ2-7; D gene unclear. This CDR3 contains 11 residues. Germline values: CDR1 SEHNR, CDR2 FQNEAQ (reference sequence). The V gene lost 5 bases and the J gene lost 6 bases, with 8 bases spanning the gap. The CDR3 DNA is TGTGCCAGCAGCATGTCAGGCGAGCAGTACTTC. It specifies CASSMSGEQYF.

The rearrangement links TRBV9 to TRBJ2-7, with 10 bases aligning to TRBD1. J lost 3 bases, V lost 4 bases, and 7 bases had no gene match. The CDR3 contains 15 residues. Germline CDR1 SGDLS, CDR2 YYNGEE. The CDR3 here is CASSPPGTGVYEQYF. The CDR3 region has the DNA TGTGCCAGCAGCCCCCCCGGGACAGGGGTCTACGAGCAGTACTTC.

The chain carries TRBV28 and TRBJ1-4; 8 bases align to TRBD1. This CDR3 region has 17 residues. Germline-derived CDR1 and CDR2 are MDHEN and SYDVKM. With V trimmed by 6 bases and J by 3 bases, 12 bases remained unmatched. CDR3 sequence reads: CASSPVGQGESNEKLFF. CDR3 DNA sequence: TGTGCCAGCAGCCCAGTAGGACAGGGAGAATCTAATGAAAAACTGTTTTTT.

The V call is TRBV5-1, the J call TRBJ2-7; 9 bases map to TRBD2. CDR1 SGHRS and CDR2 YFSETQ come from the germline V gene. V dropped 3 bases and J dropped 7; count of bases not matched to a gene: 17. This CDR3 has 17 residues. The CDR3 spells CASSSHSGGASYVEQYF. CDR3 coding DNA: TGCGCCAGCAGCTCCCATAGCGGGGGAGCTTCCTACGTAGAGCAGTACTTC.

The chain carries TRBV11-2 and TRBJ1-4; 8 bases are shared with TRBD1. The CDR3 length is 17 residues. J gave up 0 bases and V 3 bases, and 6 bases lay outside the gene matches. From germline, CDR1 is SGHAT and CDR2 FQNNGV. The CDR3 nucleotides are TGTGCCAGCAGCTTCCGACAGGGGCAAACAACTAATGAAAAACTGTTTTTT. Its translation: CASSFRQGQTTNEKLFF.

The genes are TRBV25-1 and TRBJ1-2; 9 bases line up with TRBD1. Germline loops: CDR1 MGHDK, CDR2 SYGVNS. J gave up 7 bases and V 5 bases, and 11 bases lay outside the gene matches. This CDR3 contains 15 residues. The DNA for the CDR3 is TGTGCCAGCAGTAAGACCGGGACAGGGCCTCCTGGCTACACCTTC. It is translated as CASSKTGTGPPGYTF.

Only one count was recorded for this clone. The genes are TRBV4-3 and TRBJ2-1; no clear D gene. The CDR3 is 13 residues long. Per the germline V gene, CDR1 is LGHNA and CDR2 is YSLEER. V was trimmed by 4 bases and J by 0 bases, leaving 4 bases between them. The CDR3 DNA follows: TGCGCCAGCAGCCCGAGCTCCTACAATGAGCAGTTCTTC. Its translation is CASSPSSYNEQFF.

V usage is TRBV7-9 and J usage is TRBJ2-3, with 8 bases identical to TRBD1. Germline V CDR1 and CDR2: SEHNR, FQNEAQ (reference sequence). This CDR3 has 15 residues. After removal of 5 bases from V and 2 bases from J, the junction contained 6 bases not matched to a gene. The CDR3 loop reads CASSVGTGYTDTQYF. CDR3 coding DNA: TGTGCCAGCAGCGTCGGGACAGGTTACACAGATACGCAGTATTTT.

The chain employs TRBV7-2 and TRBJ1-1; no clear D gene. CDR1 and CDR2 (germline): SGHTA, FQGNSA. The CDR3 is 11 residues long. Trimming removed 5 bases from V and 11 bases from J, with 12 bases in between. CDR3 residues: CASSPLESAFF. In DNA form, the CDR3 reads TGTGCCAGCAGCCCACTCGAGAGCGCTTTCTTT.

The chain has TRBV5-4 and TRBJ2-2, with 10 bases that match TRBD1. The CDR3 spans 15 residues. Germline lookup yields CDR1 SGHNT and CDR2 YYREEE (reference sequence). The junction had 6 bases not matched to a gene; V was cut back by 4 bases and J by 6 bases. The CDR3 DNA follows: TGTGCCAGCAGCGAGGACAGGGGGGGAGCCGGGGAGCTGTTTTTT. This translates into CASSEDRGGAGELFF.

The chain joins TRBV11-2 to TRBJ2-1; D is unclear. Germline CDR1 is SGHAT and CDR2 is FQNNGV. Deletions cut 2 bases from V and 5 bases from J, with 7 bases between. This CDR3 comprises 13 residues. CDR3 protein: CASSLSRNNEQFF. CDR3 DNA: TGTGCCAGCAGCTTATCGCGAAACAATGAGCAGTTCTTC.

This chain links TRBV19 with TRBJ1-2, with no clear D. CDR3 length: 14 residues. The germline CDR1 and CDR2 sequences are LNHDA and SQIVND (reference sequence). V dropped 5 bases and J dropped 4 bases, with 14 bases sitting between them. CDR3 amino acids: CASSGPMAGYGYTF. The CDR3 DNA sequence: TGTGCCAGTAGTGGGCCAATGGCGGGCTATGGCTACACCTTC.

The CDR3 nucleotides read TGTGCCAGCAGTTTTACTAGCGTTCAGACCGGGGAGCTGTTTTTT. This sequence encodes CASSFTSVQTGELFF. The rearrangement joins TRBV27 to TRBJ2-2; 7 bases line up with TRBD2. Germline lookup yields CDR1 MNHEY and CDR2 SMNVEV (reference sequence). This CDR3 comprises 15 residues. The V segment lost 3 bases and the J segment 5 bases; nucleotides outside the gene matches: 6.

On this clone itself: An end of the junction does not agree with germline; a read error may underlie this. The chain links TRBV6-5 to TRBJ1-5; the match to TRBD1 covers 7 bases. The CDR3 runs to 12 residues. CDR1 is MNHEY and CDR2 is SVGAGI in the germline V gene. Written as DNA, the CDR3 is TGTGCCAGCAGCCTAGAGGGACAGAGGGGGTATTTT. Its translation is CASSLEGQRGYF.

The V and J genes are TRBV7-3 and TRBJ1-1; 9 bases agree with TRBD1. There are 13 residues in the CDR3. The ends lost 5 bases at V and 4 bases at J; junction bases unmatched: 2. Germline lookup yields CDR1 SGHTA and CDR2 FQGTGA. For the CDR3, the DNA is TGTGCCAGCAGCGTGGACAGGGGCACTGAAGCTTTCTTT. This sequence encodes CASSVDRGTEAFF.

In DNA, the CDR3 is TGTGCCAGCAGGTCCTCAGGGGGCTGGAACACTGAAGCTTTCTTT. It codes for CASRSSGGWNTEAFF. The V gene is TRBV6-5, the J gene TRBJ1-1; the match to TRBD1 covers 8 bases. The ends lost 6 bases at V and 1 base at J; junction bases unmatched: 7. This CDR3 is built from 15 residues. Germline CDR1 MNHEY, CDR2 SVGAGI.